What follows describes a single TCR beta chain. Its antigen is currently unknown. The source of the sample is a study of shared clonotypes between healthy human individuals. Study results and limitations: Rarefaction demonstrated incomplete sorted-subset sequencing despite large depth.

Every subset's genomic DNA went evenly onto several immunoSEQ plates. In the study's own analysis: Quality scores were absent from the junction-only immunoSEQ sequences, so filtering differed. Produced via immunoSEQ multiplex PCR; TCRdb's table is partial and in-frame only. The V and J calls and clone size come from that table; D and trimming were worked out from the DNA. The sample carries roughly 2,000,000 clones, 93% recorded once. This CDR3 spans 13 amino acids. The V end was cut by 4 bases, the J end by 7 bases, with 11 bases between. Germline CDR1 reads LNHDA; CDR2 reads SQIVND (reference sequence). Naive CD8 cells lacked CD45RO and underwent positive selection for CCR7, leaving out terminally differentiated effector memory CD45RA+ cells. Healthy HIV-negative adults without recent acute infections or vaccinations served as donors.

The rearrangement links TRBV19 to TRBJ2-1; D unresolved. The source is a man between 18 and 29 years old in good health. Some clones in this sample may be carry-over from other donors' samples. Material for sequencing was naive CD8+ T cells from PBMCs. The CDR3 region is CASSKSGWNEQFF. Here the CDR3 DNA reads TGTGCCAGTAGTAAAAGTGGGTGGAATGAGCAGTTCTTC.